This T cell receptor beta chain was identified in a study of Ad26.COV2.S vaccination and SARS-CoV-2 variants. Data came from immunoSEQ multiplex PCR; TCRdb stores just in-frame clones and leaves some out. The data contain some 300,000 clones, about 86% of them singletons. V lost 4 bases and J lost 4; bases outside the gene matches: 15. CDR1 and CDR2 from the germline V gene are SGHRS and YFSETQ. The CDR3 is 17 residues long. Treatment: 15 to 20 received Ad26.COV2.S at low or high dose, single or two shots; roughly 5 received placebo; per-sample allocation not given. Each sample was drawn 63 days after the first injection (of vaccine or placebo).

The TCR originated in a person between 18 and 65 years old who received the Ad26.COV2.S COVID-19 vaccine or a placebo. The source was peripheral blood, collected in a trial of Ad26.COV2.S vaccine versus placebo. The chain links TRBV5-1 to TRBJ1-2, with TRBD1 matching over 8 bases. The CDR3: CASSLGLDRVAGYGYTF. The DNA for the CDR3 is TGCGCCAGCAGCCTCGGGTTGGACAGGGTCGCTGGCTATGGCTACACCTTC. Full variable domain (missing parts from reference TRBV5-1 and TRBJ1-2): KAGVTQTPRYLIKTRGQQVTLSCSPISGHRSVSWYQQTPGQGLQFLFEYFSETQRNKGNFPGRFSGRQFSNSRSEMNVSTLELGDSALYLCASSLGLDRVAGYGYTFGSGTRLTVV.